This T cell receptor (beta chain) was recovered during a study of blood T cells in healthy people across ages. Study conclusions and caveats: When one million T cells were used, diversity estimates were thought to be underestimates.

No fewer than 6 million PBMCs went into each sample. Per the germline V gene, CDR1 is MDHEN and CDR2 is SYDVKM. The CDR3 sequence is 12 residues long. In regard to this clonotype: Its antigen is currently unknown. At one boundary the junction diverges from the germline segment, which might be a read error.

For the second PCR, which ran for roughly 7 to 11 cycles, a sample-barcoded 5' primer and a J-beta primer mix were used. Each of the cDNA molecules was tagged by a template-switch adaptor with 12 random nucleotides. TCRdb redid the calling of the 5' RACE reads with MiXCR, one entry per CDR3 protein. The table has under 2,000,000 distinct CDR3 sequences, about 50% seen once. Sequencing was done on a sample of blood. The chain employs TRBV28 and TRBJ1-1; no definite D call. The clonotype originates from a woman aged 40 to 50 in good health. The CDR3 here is CASSIENTETFF. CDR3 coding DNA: TGTGCCAGCAGTATTGAGAACACTGAAACTTTCTTT.